Presented here are 17 T cell receptor beta chains from one specimen sequenced in a study of T-cell memory formation after mild COVID-19. TCRdb ran MiXCR on the 5' RACE reads and lists one entry per CDR3 protein. In the table there are about 320,000 distinct CDR3 sequences, 13% to 15% of which are singletons. Sequencing used PBMCs or a T cell subset sorted from them (not recorded which). The receptors derive from a man aged 18-30 years who had mild COVID-19 (a few samples of this study predate the infection). Cell type and time point are not known.

This clonotype was observed a handful of times. The V call is TRBV3-1, the J call TRBJ2-2, with D hard to call. V was trimmed by 2 bases and J by 3 bases, leaving 7 bases between them. The CDR3 loop spans 14 amino acids. The germline V gene has CDR1 LGHDT and CDR2 YNNKEL (reference sequence). Here the CDR3 DNA reads TGTGCCAGCAGCCAAAATGGGGACACCGGGGAGCTGTTTTTT. It yields the protein CASSQNGDTGELFF.

The chain is built from TRBV6-2 or TRBV6-3 and TRBJ1-6, with D hard to call. Germline CDR1 MNHEY, CDR2 SVGEGT. The V end was cut by 6 bases, the J end by 7 bases, with 10 bases between. The CDR3 extends over 13 amino acids. In DNA, the CDR3 is TGTGCCAGCAGCACACTAGAGAATTCACCCCTCCACTTT. Encoded protein: CASSTLENSPLHF.

This clonotype appeared a few times. The V gene is TRBV7-3, the J gene TRBJ2-2; 9 nucleotides line up with TRBD1. J gave up 7 bases and V 5 bases, and 8 bases lay outside the gene matches. Germline CDR1 SGHTA, CDR2 FQGTGA. The CDR3 totals 15 residues. CDR3 coding DNA: TGTGCCAGCAGCGCTAGGACAGGGGTCAGCGGGGAGCTGTTTTTT. Its translation is CASSARTGVSGELFF.

The rearrangement links TRBV6-5 to TRBJ2-1, with 9 bases that match TRBD1. Germline CDR1 and CDR2: MNHEY and SVGAGI. V lost 3 bases to trimming and J lost 8 bases; unmatched junction nucleotides: 8. The CDR3 extends over 15 amino acids. CDR3 loop: CASSYQDRGSDEQFF. The CDR3 DNA is TGTGCCAGCAGTTATCAGGACAGGGGTAGCGATGAGCAGTTCTTC.

The chain uses TRBV6-5 and TRBJ1-1, with 8 positions matching TRBD1. The CDR3 has 13 amino acids. Losses at the gene ends were 6 bases for V and 11 bases for J; bases not matched to a gene: 11. Per the germline V gene, CDR1 is MNHEY and CDR2 is SVGAGI. The CDR3 nucleotides read TGTGCCAGCAGGCGGACAGGGTGGATCGGGGCTTTCTTT. It codes for CASRRTGWIGAFF.

This clonotype was found a few times. The chain joins TRBV5-1 to TRBJ2-5; D is possibly TRBD2 (6 bases). Germline values: CDR1 SGHRS, CDR2 YFSETQ. The CDR3 totals 13 residues. Trimming removed 7 bases from V and 1 base from J, with 11 bases in between. This CDR3 is CASGSGVQETQYF. For the CDR3, the DNA is TGCGCCAGCGGTTCGGGGGTCCAAGAGACCCAGTACTTC.

The chain carries TRBV9 and TRBJ2-2; a possible D gene is TRBD1 (7 bases). The CDR3 loop spans 18 amino acids. Between the trimmed V and J ends, which lost 3 bases and 1 base, there was a span of 19 bases. The germline gives CDR1 SGDLS, CDR2 YYNGEE. The CDR3 spells CASSGQGLGGLNTGELFF. DNA for the CDR3: TGTGCCAGCAGCGGACAGGGTCTGGGGGGACTGAACACCGGGGAGCTGTTTTTT.

The sample holds a few counts of this clonotype. The chain links TRBV27 to TRBJ1-4, with unresolved D. The germline gives CDR1 MNHEY, CDR2 SMNVEV (reference sequence). The CDR3 has 14 residues. V lost 3 bases, J lost 7 bases, and 12 bases lay in between. The CDR3 coding sequence is TGTGCCAGCAGTTTTTCCCGCGATCCTGAAAAACTGTTTTTT. This sequence encodes CASSFSRDPEKLFF.

This clonotype turned up a few times. The chain recombines TRBV27 with TRBJ2-3; 8 bases fit TRBD2. Germline trimming cut 6 bases from V and 6 bases from J; bases unmatched to any gene: 11. The CDR3 runs 15 residues. CDR1 is MNHEY, CDR2 SMNVEV, per germline (reference sequence). The DNA of the CDR3 is TGTGCCAGCAGCGAACTAGCGGCCGGGGGGGATACGCAGTATTTT. This sequence encodes CASSELAAGGDTQYF.

V usage is TRBV5-1 and J usage is TRBJ1-5; D call uncertain. The V and J ends lost 0 bases and 0 bases respectively, with 10 bases between them. There are 16 residues in the CDR3. Germline loops: CDR1 SGHRS, CDR2 YFSETQ. The CDR3: CASSLAGPYSNQPQHF. The CDR3, as DNA: TGCGCCAGCAGCTTGGCAGGCCCTTATAGCAATCAGCCCCAGCATTTT.

The DNA for the CDR3 is TGCGCCAGCAGCCAACCTCCGGGACTAGGAAACACCGGGGAGCTGTTTTTT. It codes for CASSQPPGLGNTGELFF. The V and J genes are TRBV5-1 and TRBJ2-2; 8 bases agree with TRBD2. CDR3 length: 17 residues. J lost 2 bases, V lost 4 bases, and 10 bases had no gene match. Per the germline V gene, CDR1 is SGHRS and CDR2 is YFSETQ.

J is TRBJ1-5 and V is TRBV6-5, with TRBD1 matching over 9 bases. V lost 6 bases to trimming and J lost 6 bases; unmatched junction nucleotides: 3. Per the germline V gene, CDR1 is MNHEY and CDR2 is SVGAGI. CDR3 length: 13 residues. The CDR3 sequence is CASRTGGGQPQHF. Written as DNA, the CDR3 is TGTGCCAGCAGGACAGGGGGTGGTCAGCCCCAGCATTTT.

The rearrangement links TRBV6-2 or TRBV6-3 to TRBJ2-1, with TRBD2 matching over 9 bases. Unmatched junction bases numbered 5, after V lost 8 bases and J lost 3 bases. The CDR3 is 14 amino acids. The germline V gene encodes CDR1 MNHEY and CDR2 SVGEGT. As DNA, the CDR3 is TGTGCCAGCTCCGCGGGGGGGGGCTACAATGAGCAGTTCTTC. Translated: CASSAGGGYNEQFF.

This clonotype was picked up a small number of times. One end of the junction varies from germline; a read error may be responsible. The chain combines TRBV6-2 or TRBV6-3 with TRBJ2-5; 8 nucleotides line up with TRBD2. The CDR3 sequence is 13 residues long. Germline V gives CDR1 MNHEY, CDR2 SVGEGT. DNA of the CDR3: TGTGCCAGCAGTTACCTAGAGCGGGGGCCTCGACACTTC. Translated: CASSYLERGPRHF.

V and J are TRBV12-3 or TRBV12-4 and TRBJ2-7, with D unclear. Trimming took off 5 bases at V and 3 bases at J, with 14 bases between the two ends. This CDR3 has 14 residues. The CDR3, as DNA: TGTGCCAGCAGTCACCGCAGACACTTCTACGAGCAGTACTTC. It specifies CASSHRRHFYEQYF.

The table lists this clonotype with a few counts. J is TRBJ2-4 and V is TRBV5-6; TRBD2 matches at 7 bases. V shed 4 bases, J shed 1 base, and the junction held 14 bases outside the gene matches. CDR1 and CDR2 from the germline V gene are SGHDT and YYEEEE. This CDR3 has 18 residues. The CDR3 loop is CASSAPEGFGGAKNIQYF. The CDR3 DNA follows: TGTGCCAGCAGCGCCCCGGAGGGATTCGGGGGGGCCAAAAACATTCAGTACTTC. Based on the CDR3 plus reference TRBV5-6 and TRBJ2-4, the full variable domain is DAGVTQSPTHLIKTRGQQVTLRCSPKSGHDTVSWYQQALGQGPQFIFQYYEEEERQRGNFPDRFSGHQFPNYSSELNVNALLLGDSALYLCASSAPEGFGGAKNIQYFGAGTRLSVL.

V gene TRBV30 combines with J gene TRBJ2-1, with 7 bases matching TRBD2. V was pared by 1 base and J by 9 bases, with 6 bases of the junction left unmatched. CDR1 and CDR2 (germline): GTSNPN, SVGIG (reference sequence). The CDR3 has 13 amino acids. CDR3 region: CAWSGTRSVEQFF. As DNA, the CDR3 is TGTGCCTGGAGTGGGACTAGGTCGGTTGAGCAGTTCTTC.